Sequencing of this T cell receptor beta chain was carried out in a study of PD-L1 blockade in urothelial cancer. About the study: Study patients had been treated with 0 to 3 previous chemotherapy regimens. Samples came from 3 weeks, at the second dose, and 6 weeks into treatment. A median of 141,255 T cells was found in the blood samples. Findings and caveats of the study: Durable benefit accompanied greater 3-week expansion of tumor-associated blood clones.

As to this clone: What it recognizes is unknown.

This CDR3 is built from 16 residues. Per germline, CDR1 LGHNA and CDR2 YSLEER. With 4 bases clipped from V and 7 bases from J, the junction kept 11 bases outside the gene matches. The method was immunoSEQ multiplex PCR; TCRdb's version includes in-frame clones alone and lacks a portion of them. The repertoire includes 50,000 or so clones, 77% of them detected once, and approximately 3.3% sits in the top ten. The V and J genes are TRBV4-3 and TRBJ2-1; 9 bases agree with TRBD2. Specimen: PBMCs, collected around atezolizumab (anti-PD-L1) treatment. The clonotype was recovered from a man aged 65 to 85 with urothelial cancer. The CDR3, as DNA: TGCGCCAGCAGCCTAAAAGTAGGCGGGGGGGCGAATGAGCAGTTCTTC. Protein sequence: CASSLKVGGGANEQFF.